This passage covers 5 T cell receptor beta chains from one sample sequenced in a study of post-analysis software for immune sequencing data. Their recognized antigens are unknown. Unique molecular identifiers were built into the TCR beta cDNA libraries. TCRdb reprocessed the PCR reads with MiXCR, giving one entry per CDR3 protein. The sample has about 540,000 distinct CDR3 sequences; 30% to 40% are singletons. General study results and limits: The five TRBV segments detected at higher frequency in patients than in controls included TRBV5-6, TRBV5-1 and TRBV20-1.

Source material: blood. These receptors were taken from a girl between 2 and 17 years old with multiple sclerosis.

This clonotype was detected only a few times. This chain joins TRBV12-3 or TRBV12-4 and TRBJ1-2, with no clear D. The CDR3 runs 14 residues. V lost 6 bases, J lost 3 bases, and 14 bases lay in between. The CDR3 sequence is CASRKGGWDYGYTF. The CDR3 DNA reads TGTGCCAGCAGGAAGGGAGGGTGGGACTATGGCTACACCTTC.

This clonotype has a handful of counts. The genes are TRBV18 and TRBJ2-7; perhaps TRBD2 as D (6 bases). The germline CDR1 and CDR2 sequences are KGHSH and LQKENI. The CDR3 has 21 residues. V dropped 3 bases and J dropped 1 base, with 31 bases sitting between them. The CDR3 DNA sequence: TGTGCCAGCTCACCTCTCGGATACCGGGACGGGGGTTGGGGCCCTTCCTACGAGCAGTACTTC. It encodes CASSPLGYRDGGWGPSYEQYF.

There are a few counts of this clonotype. V gene TRBV4-1 combines with J gene TRBJ1-5, with 7 bases fitting TRBD1. V shed 2 bases and J 5 bases; nucleotides not matched to a gene: 6. The CDR3 spans 15 residues. Looked up from germline, CDR1 is MGHRA and CDR2 is YSYEKL. The CDR3 DNA follows: TGCGCCAGCAGCCAAACGACAGGGTATCATCAGCCCCAGCATTTT. Its protein product is CASSQTTGYHQPQHF.

V gene TRBV6-2 or TRBV6-3 combines with J gene TRBJ2-1, with TRBD2 identical over 10 bases. The CDR3 contains 19 residues. The J segment lost 3 bases and the V segment lost 3 bases, leaving 14 bases of the junction unmatched. The germline V gene encodes CDR1 MNHEY and CDR2 SVGEGT. The CDR3 sequence: CASSYSSGPLAGGYNEQFF. The CDR3 bases are TGTGCCAGCAGTTATTCTTCGGGACCCTTAGCGGGGGGCTACAATGAGCAGTTCTTC.

The J gene is TRBJ1-2, the V gene TRBV5-1; a possible D gene is TRBD1 (5 bases). The CDR3 covers 15 residues. Germline V gene data show CDR1 as SGHRS and CDR2 as YFSETQ. V gave up 1 base and J gave up 6 bases, with 16 bases separating them. DNA for the CDR3: TGCGCCAGCAGCTTGCGGGACGTTGGAAATAATGGCTACACCTTC. It codes for CASSLRDVGNNGYTF.